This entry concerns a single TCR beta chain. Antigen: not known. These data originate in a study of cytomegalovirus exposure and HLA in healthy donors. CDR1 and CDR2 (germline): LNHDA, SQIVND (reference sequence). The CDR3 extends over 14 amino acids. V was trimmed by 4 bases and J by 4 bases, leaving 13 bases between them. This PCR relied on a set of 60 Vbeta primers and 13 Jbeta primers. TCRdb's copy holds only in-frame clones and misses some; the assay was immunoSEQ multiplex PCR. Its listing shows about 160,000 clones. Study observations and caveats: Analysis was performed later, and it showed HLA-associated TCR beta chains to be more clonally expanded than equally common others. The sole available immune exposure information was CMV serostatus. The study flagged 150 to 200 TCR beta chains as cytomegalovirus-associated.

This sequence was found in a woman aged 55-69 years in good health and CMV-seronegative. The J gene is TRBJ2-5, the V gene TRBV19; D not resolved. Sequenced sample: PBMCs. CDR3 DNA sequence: TGTGCCAGTAGTACACGTCCCAGCGCAGAGACCCAGTACTTC. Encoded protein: CASSTRPSAETQYF.